The sequence of this T cell receptor (beta chain) was determined in a study of memory B cells and T cells in multiple sclerosis. Overall study results and limits: Shared clonotype counts depended on differing compartment clone-set sizes and were normalized.

TCRdb's table, derived via immunoSEQ multiplex PCR, lists solely in-frame clones and lacks some. The sample has some 11,000 clones, approximately 84% seen once. Details on this clone: What it binds is not known.

This CDR3 region has 14 residues. Trimming stripped 1 base from V and 7 bases from J, with 14 bases between. Germline CDR1 SGHRS, CDR2 YFSETQ. After stimulus-free culture, autoproliferating CFSE-dim and non-proliferating CFSE-high T cells were sequenced separately. Cultures began with roughly 5x10^7 CFSE-labeled PBMCs, unstimulated for 6 to 7 days, with replicate wells pooled. CFSE at 0.45 to 0.65 uM labeled the PBMCs, which were then cultured unstimulated. The specimen was PBMCs from blood kept in culture. The clonotype was recovered from a human donor with multiple sclerosis. The chain joins TRBV5-1 to TRBJ1-1; D not resolved. The CDR3 here is CASSLTDIPHEAFF. The CDR3 DNA sequence: TGCGCCAGCAGCTTGACCGACATCCCCCATGAAGCTTTCTTT.